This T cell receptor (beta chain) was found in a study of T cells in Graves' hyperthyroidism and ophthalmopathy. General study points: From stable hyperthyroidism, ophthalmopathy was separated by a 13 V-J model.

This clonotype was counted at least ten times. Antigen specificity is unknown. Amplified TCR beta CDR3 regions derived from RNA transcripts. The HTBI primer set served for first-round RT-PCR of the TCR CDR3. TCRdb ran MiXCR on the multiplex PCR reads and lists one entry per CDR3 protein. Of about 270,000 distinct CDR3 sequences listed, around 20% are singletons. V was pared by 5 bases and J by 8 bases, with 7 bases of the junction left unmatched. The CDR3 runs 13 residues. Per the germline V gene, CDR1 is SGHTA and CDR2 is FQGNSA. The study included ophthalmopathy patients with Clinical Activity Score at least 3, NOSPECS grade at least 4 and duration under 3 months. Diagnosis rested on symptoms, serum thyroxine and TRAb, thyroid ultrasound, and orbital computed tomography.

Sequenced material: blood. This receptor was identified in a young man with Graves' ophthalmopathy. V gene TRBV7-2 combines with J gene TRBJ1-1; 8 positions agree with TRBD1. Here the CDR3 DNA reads TGTGCCAGCAGCGTAGGACAGGGTGGAGAAGCTTTCTTT. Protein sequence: CASSVGQGGEAFF. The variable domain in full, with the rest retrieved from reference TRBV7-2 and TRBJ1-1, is GAGVSQSPSNKVTEKGKDVELRCDPISGHTALYWYRQSLGQGLEFLIYFQGNSAPDKSGLPSDRFSAERTGGSVSTLTIQRTQQEDSAVYLCASSVGQGGEAFFGQGTRLTVV.